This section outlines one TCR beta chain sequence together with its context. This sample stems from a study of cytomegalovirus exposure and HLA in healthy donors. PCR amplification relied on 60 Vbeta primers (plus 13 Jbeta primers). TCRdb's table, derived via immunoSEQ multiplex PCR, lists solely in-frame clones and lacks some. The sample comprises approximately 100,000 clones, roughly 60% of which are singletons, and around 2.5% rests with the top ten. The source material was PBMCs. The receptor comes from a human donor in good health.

This chain's CDR3 is CSVRRQGEYEQYF. CDR3 nucleotides: TGCAGCGTCCGAAGACAGGGAGAGTACGAGCAGTACTTC. The chain uses TRBV29-1 and TRBJ2-7; 7 bases fit TRBD1. The junction had 9 bases not matched to a gene; V was cut back by 6 bases and J by 4 bases. This CDR3 is built from 13 residues. Germline V gene lookup returns CDR1 SQVTM and CDR2 ANQGSEA.